Ten or more counts support the clone carrying this T cell receptor beta chain. Its antigen remains unidentified. The data derive from a study of CD8+CD57+ T cells in acquired aplastic anemia. Study in general: An average of roughly 10 million reads for CD4+ cells was obtained from healthy donors. Study-level points and caveats: Patients had twenty-nine CD8+ CDR3 sequences in common with controls (the shared set).

This CDR3 comprises 15 residues. Germline trimming cut 6 bases from V and 4 bases from J; bases unmatched to any gene: 11. The germline CDR1 and CDR2 sequences are SGHRS and YFSETQ. Profiles of TCR beta VDJ and CDR3 were generated from a genomic DNA template. Each CDR3 protein is one row after TCRdb ran MiXCR on the reads. Here the sample spans around 190,000 distinct CDR3 sequences, roughly half being singletons. The receptor was derived from a human donor in good health, serving as a control. What was sequenced was sorted CD4+, CD8+, or CD8+CD57+ T cells (not recorded which) from PBMCs. This sequence joins TRBV5-1 and TRBJ1-2; 8 bases match TRBD1. CDR3 loop: CASTLTGEGGYGYTF. The CDR3 coding sequence is TGCGCCAGCACCCTGACAGGGGAGGGAGGCTATGGCTACACCTTC.